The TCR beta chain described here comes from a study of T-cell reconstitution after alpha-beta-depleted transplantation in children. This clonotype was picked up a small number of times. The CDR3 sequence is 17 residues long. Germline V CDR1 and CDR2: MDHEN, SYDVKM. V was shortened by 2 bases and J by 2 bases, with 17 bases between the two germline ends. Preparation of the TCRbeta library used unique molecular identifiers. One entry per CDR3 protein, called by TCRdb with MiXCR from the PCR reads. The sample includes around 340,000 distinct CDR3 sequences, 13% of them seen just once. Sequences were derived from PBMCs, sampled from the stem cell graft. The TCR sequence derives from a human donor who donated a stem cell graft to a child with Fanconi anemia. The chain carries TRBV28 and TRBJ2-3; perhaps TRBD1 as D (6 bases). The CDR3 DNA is TGTGCCAGCAGTTTAACGGTGGGGGCGGCAGACACAGATACGCAGTATTTT. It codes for CASSLTVGAADTDTQYF.